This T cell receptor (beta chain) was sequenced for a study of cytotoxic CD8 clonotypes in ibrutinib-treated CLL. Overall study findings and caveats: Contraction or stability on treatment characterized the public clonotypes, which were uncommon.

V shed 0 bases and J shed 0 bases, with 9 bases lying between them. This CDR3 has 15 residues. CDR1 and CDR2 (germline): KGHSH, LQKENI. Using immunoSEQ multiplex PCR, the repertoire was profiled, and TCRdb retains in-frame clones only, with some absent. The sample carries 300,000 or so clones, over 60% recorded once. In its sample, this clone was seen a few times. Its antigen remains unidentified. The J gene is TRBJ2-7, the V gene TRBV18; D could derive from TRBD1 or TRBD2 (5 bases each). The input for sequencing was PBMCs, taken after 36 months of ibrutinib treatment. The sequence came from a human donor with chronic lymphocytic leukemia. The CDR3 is CASSPPWDGSYEQYF. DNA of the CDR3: TGTGCCAGCTCACCACCGTGGGACGGCTCCTACGAGCAGTACTTC.